Shown below are 7 T cell receptor beta chains from a single sample sequenced in a study of CD8+CD57+ T cells in acquired aplastic anemia. The TCR beta profiling, which covered VDJ combination and CDR3 sequence, was carried out using genomic DNA as the template. TCRdb re-analysed the reads in MiXCR, keeping a single row per CDR3 protein. The table has fewer than 250,000 distinct CDR3 sequences, around 50% seen once. The sample was sorted CD4+, CD8+, or CD8+CD57+ T cells (not recorded which) from PBMCs. These receptor sequences come from a human donor in good health, serving as a control.

This clonotype has more than one count but fewer than ten. The chain combines TRBV9 with TRBJ2-1; possibly TRBD2 for D (6 bases). The CDR3 has 15 amino acids. Germline CDR1 SGDLS, CDR2 YYNGEE. Trimming shortened V by 5 bases and J by 5 bases, and 17 bases separated the two germline ends. The CDR3 DNA follows: TGTGCCAGCAGTGGCCGGACTATCAACAACAATGAGCAGTTCTTC. It encodes CASSGRTINNNEQFF.

In its sample, this clonotype was seen many times. V and J are TRBV12-3 or TRBV12-4 and TRBJ2-7; D could derive from TRBD1 or TRBD2 (5 bases each). Trimming cost V 4 bases and J 1 base, with 8 bases left between them. The CDR3 length is 13 residues. In nucleotides, the CDR3 is TGTGCCAGCAGTTCCGGGACGTCCTACGAGCAGTACTTC. Its translation: CASSSGTSYEQYF.

Details on this clonotype: A read error may produce the germline difference seen at one junction end. The chain has TRBV25-1 and TRBJ1-2; weak D call: TRBD1 (6 bases). CDR3 length equals 15 residues. Looked up from germline, CDR1 is MGHDK and CDR2 is SYGVNS. The CDR3 sequence: CASSPQNLQGDGNTF. For the CDR3, the DNA is TGTGCCAGCAGCCCACAAAACCTACAGGGCGATGGCAACACCTTC.

Only one count was recorded for this clonotype. The V gene is TRBV2, the J gene TRBJ1-5; no clear D. Germline CDR1 reads SNHLY; CDR2 reads FYNNEI. V shed 1 base and J shed 6 bases, with 16 bases lying between them. This CDR3 spans 16 amino acids. Here the CDR3 reads CASSEGHPIGGQPQHF. The DNA of the CDR3 is TGTGCCAGCAGTGAAGGACACCCTATAGGCGGTCAGCCCCAGCATTTT.

V and J are TRBV15 and TRBJ1-1; no firm D call. Germline-derived CDR1 and CDR2 are LNHNV and YYDKDF (reference sequence). The CDR3 has 15 amino acids. The V gene lost 0 bases and the J gene lost 7 bases, with 15 bases spanning the gap. As DNA, the CDR3 is TGTGCCACCAGCAGAGATTCGGTGGGCCTAAATGAAGCTTTCTTT. It is translated as CATSRDSVGLNEAFF.

J is TRBJ1-6 and V is TRBV7-3; 9 nucleotides agree with TRBD1. Germline assignment: CDR1 SGHTA and CDR2 FQGTGA. V lost 5 bases to trimming and J lost 19 bases; unmatched junction nucleotides: 12. The CDR3 contains 13 residues. The CDR3 bases are TGTGCCAGCAGCATGGGACAGGGTGTTGAATTTCACTTT. Translating gives CASSMGQGVEFHF.

In this sample, this clonotype turned up many times. The chain employs TRBV20-1 and TRBJ2-4; D could derive from TRBD1 or TRBD2 (5 bases each). The germline gives CDR1 DFQATT, CDR2 SNEGSKA (reference sequence). The length of the CDR3 is 13 residues. V dropped 0 bases and J dropped 11 bases, with 14 bases sitting between them. In nucleotides, the CDR3 is TGCAGTGCTAGAGATTGGGACCGCCCGGTTCAGTACTTC. It is translated as CSARDWDRPVQYF.